These 26 T cell receptor beta chains came from one sample sequenced in a study of shared clonotypes between healthy human individuals. The assay was immunoSEQ multiplex PCR, and TCRdb's table has in-frame clones only and misses some. The sample lists roughly 2,000,000 clones, roughly 94% occurring once. CD45RO-negative cells were positively selected for CCR7, leaving out terminally differentiated effector memory CD45RA+ cells. The specimen sequenced was naive CD8+ T cells sorted from blood. The receptors come from a man aged 18 to 35 in good health.

A note on this clone: The sample carries other DNA sequences with the same CDR3. J is TRBJ1-2 and V is TRBV9; perhaps TRBD1 as D (5 bases). From germline, CDR1 is SGDLS and CDR2 YYNGEE. The CDR3 totals 13 residues. Trimming removed 0 bases at V and 4 bases at J, with 7 bases between. The CDR3 protein is CASSVGGSYGYTF. The CDR3 region has the DNA TGTGCCAGCAGCGTAGGGGGGTCCTATGGCTACACCTTC.

This clone was detected once. The chain links TRBV19 to TRBJ1-1, with D possibly matching TRBD1 (5 bases). Trimming left V 7 bases short and J 0 bases short, with 9 bases between. The germline CDR1 and CDR2 sequences are LNHDA and SQIVND (reference sequence). The CDR3 length is 13 residues. CDR3 in amino acids: CASISRVNTEAFF. As DNA, the CDR3 is TGTGCCAGTATTAGCAGGGTGAACACTGAAGCTTTCTTT.

This sequence joins TRBV6-6 and TRBJ2-1; no clear D gene. The CDR3 runs 13 residues. The germline V gene has CDR1 MNHNY and CDR2 SVGAGI (reference sequence). The V end lost 2 bases, the J end lost 9 bases, and 11 bases lay between the germline ends. The CDR3 region is CASSYPLAIEQFF. CDR3 coding DNA: TGTGCCAGCAGTTACCCGCTGGCCATTGAGCAGTTCTTC.

This chain connects TRBV29-1 to TRBJ1-1; 8 bases are shared with TRBD1. V lost 7 bases to trimming and J lost 1 base; unmatched junction nucleotides: 5. This CDR3 is built from 13 residues. Germline V gene data show CDR1 as SQVTM and CDR2 as ANQGSEA. The CDR3 DNA is TGCAGCGCCCCCGGGACAGGGAACACTGAAGCTTTCTTT. Translating gives CSAPGTGNTEAFF.

This clone was detected only once. V gene TRBV5-1 combines with J gene TRBJ2-7; D might be TRBD2 (5 bases). The CDR3 is 18 amino acids. The ends were cut back, 2 bases at V and 4 bases at J, with 25 bases in the middle. Germline V gene sequence: CDR1 SGHRS, CDR2 YFSETQ. The CDR3 sequence is CASSFGQLSGEVVYEQYF. CDR3 nucleotide sequence: TGCGCCAGCAGCTTCGGTCAACTAAGCGGTGAAGTGGTGTACGAGCAGTACTTC.

Only a few counts were recorded for this clone. V gene TRBV2 combines with J gene TRBJ1-2; D perhaps matches TRBD1 (5 bases). Germline assignment: CDR1 SNHLY and CDR2 FYNNEI. V shed 2 bases and J shed 2 bases, with 12 bases lying between them. The CDR3 spans 15 residues. The DNA of the CDR3 is TGTGCCAGCAGTGAATATCGCCCAGGGAACTATGGCTACACCTTC. This sequence encodes CASSEYRPGNYGYTF.

The CDR3 region is CASSGAGEAYEQYF. The CDR3, as DNA: TGTGCCAGCAGTGGGGCAGGGGAGGCCTACGAGCAGTACTTC. The chain couples TRBV25-1 to TRBJ2-7, with D possibly called TRBD1 or TRBD2 (6 bases each). This CDR3 comprises 14 residues. Germline CDR1 reads MGHDK; CDR2 reads SYGVNS. V shed 4 bases and J shed 2 bases, with 12 bases lying between them.

This rearrangement joins TRBV10-3 to TRBJ1-1; 9 bases are shared with TRBD1. Germline trimming cut 10 bases from V and 4 bases from J; bases unmatched to any gene: 10. CDR1 is ENHRY, CDR2 SYGVKD, per germline. CDR3 length equals 14 residues. The CDR3, as DNA: TGTGCCACCCTAGGGGAGACAGGGGGCACTGAAGCTTTCTTT. Amino acids: CATLGETGGTEAFF.

The DNA for the CDR3 is TGTGCCACCATTTCCCTCAGGGGCAACACTGAAGCTTTCTTT. Translation gives CATISLRGNTEAFF. The chain uses TRBV28 and TRBJ1-1; D possibly corresponds to TRBD1 (6 bases). Germline V gene sequence: CDR1 MDHEN, CDR2 SYDVKM. This CDR3 has 14 amino acids. V lost 10 bases to trimming and J lost 2 bases, with 17 bases between them.

The chain couples TRBV6-5 to TRBJ2-1; the match to TRBD2 covers 7 bases. CDR1 is MNHEY and CDR2 is SVGAGI in the germline V gene. The CDR3 covers 13 residues. V trimming: 6 bases; J trimming: 5 bases; junction bases outside the gene matches: 4. The CDR3 coding sequence is TGTGCCAGCAGGTCTAGCGGAGACAATGAGCAGTTCTTC. Translation: CASRSSGDNEQFF.

The chain has TRBV4-1 and TRBJ1-3; 7 nucleotides align to TRBD1. The germline gives CDR1 MGHRA, CDR2 YSYEKL. The CDR3 loop spans 18 amino acids. V lost 3 bases to trimming and J lost 2 bases; unmatched junction nucleotides: 13. CDR3 protein: CASSQDTSGTVAGNTIYF. The CDR3 DNA follows: TGCGCCAGCAGCCAGGATACCTCCGGGACAGTGGCTGGAAACACCATATATTTT.

This chain uses TRBV6-1 with TRBJ2-7; a possible D gene is TRBD2 (6 bases). Trimming took off 7 bases at V and 0 bases at J, with 13 bases between the two ends. Germline CDR1 and CDR2: MNHNS and SASEGT. This CDR3 contains 14 residues. CDR3 in DNA: TGTGCCAGCACTTGGGACTCCTACTCCTACGAGCAGTACTTC. Amino acid sequence: CASTWDSYSYEQYF.

The V gene is TRBV7-9, the J gene TRBJ1-1, with D perhaps matching TRBD1 (5 bases). The germline V gene has CDR1 SEHNR and CDR2 FQNEAQ (reference sequence). CDR3 length equals 14 residues. V lost 1 base and J lost 6, with 12 bases in between. The CDR3: CASSLVTVNAEAFF. The CDR3 coding sequence is TGTGCCAGCAGCTTAGTGACAGTTAACGCTGAAGCTTTCTTT.

The genes are TRBV4-1 and TRBJ2-5, with D possibly TRBD2 on 6 matching bases. Germline values: CDR1 MGHRA, CDR2 YSYEKL. The CDR3 totals 14 residues. The ends were cut back, 4 bases at V and 4 bases at J, with 13 bases in the middle. Here the CDR3 reads CASSLPSARETQYF. The DNA of the CDR3 is TGCGCCAGCAGCCTTCCTAGCGCTAGAGAGACCCAGTACTTC.

The rearrangement joins TRBV19 to TRBJ1-5; no definite D call. This CDR3 has 10 amino acids. The V and J ends lost 7 bases and 6 bases respectively, with 4 bases between them. Germline V gene data show CDR1 as LNHDA and CDR2 as SQIVND (reference sequence). The CDR3 DNA follows: TGTGCCAGTAACCCTCAGCCCCAGCATTTT. Translated, it gives CASNPQPQHF.

V and J are TRBV6-6 and TRBJ1-3, with TRBD1 matching over 10 bases. Trimming cost V 7 bases and J 7 bases; bases outside gene matches: 7. The CDR3 runs to 14 residues. Germline V CDR1 and CDR2: MNHNY, SVGAGI (reference sequence). Here the CDR3 reads CASTNDRGLNTIYF. The DNA of the CDR3 is TGTGCCAGCACTAACGACAGGGGGCTCAACACCATATATTTT.

The chain carries TRBV6-1 and TRBJ1-2; a weak D match, TRBD1 (5 bases). The CDR3 totals 14 residues. Germline lookup yields CDR1 MNHNS and CDR2 SASEGT. Trimming left V 3 bases short and J 6 bases short, with 14 bases between. The CDR3 nucleotides read TGTGCCAGCAGTGAGGTGGGGGATCAGGATGGCTACACCTTC. This codes for CASSEVGDQDGYTF.

This clone has only one observation. The gene calls are TRBV9 and TRBJ2-2, with D unclear. Trimming removed 0 bases at V and 0 bases at J, with 12 bases between. The length of the CDR3 is 17 residues. Germline CDR1 and CDR2: SGDLS and YYNGEE. In DNA, the CDR3 is TGTGCCAGCAGCGTAGAGAAAATGGACCCGAACACCGGGGAGCTGTTTTTT. Translation: CASSVEKMDPNTGELFF.

This clone has a single count. This rearrangement joins TRBV4-1 to TRBJ2-5; D is perhaps TRBD1 (6 bases). CDR1 is MGHRA, CDR2 YSYEKL, per germline. The V and J ends lost 2 bases and 4 bases respectively, with 14 bases between them. There are 15 residues in the CDR3. The CDR3 bases are TGCGCCAGCAGCCAATCGCAGGGGAGAGGAGAGACCCAGTACTTC. Translating it yields CASSQSQGRGETQYF.

This clone was seen just once. The V and J genes are TRBV5-6 and TRBJ2-7; D remains unclear. The CDR3 is made up of 12 amino acids. Germline V gene lookup returns CDR1 SGHDT and CDR2 YYEEEE. V was shortened by 4 bases and J by 3 bases, with 8 bases between the two germline ends. For the CDR3, the DNA is TGTGCCAGCAGCAACGGAAGCTACGAGCAGTACTTC. Translating gives CASSNGSYEQYF.

This sequence joins TRBV28 and TRBJ1-6; D uncertain. The CDR3 has 16 amino acids. V was cut by 3 bases and J by 0 bases, with 9 bases left in between. CDR1 is MDHEN, CDR2 SYDVKM, per germline. The CDR3 sequence: CASSFPRGSYNSPLHF. CDR3 coding DNA: TGTGCCAGCAGTTTCCCTCGGGGCTCCTATAATTCACCCCTCCACTTT.

The chain combines TRBV6-5 with TRBJ2-2; D unresolved. Germline assignment: CDR1 MNHEY and CDR2 SVGAGI. The CDR3 is 14 residues long. V lost 7 bases, J lost 0 bases, and 9 bases lay in between. DNA for the CDR3: TGTGCCAGCACGAACTATCCGAACACCGGGGAGCTGTTTTTT. This codes for CASTNYPNTGELFF.

V usage is TRBV29-1 and J usage is TRBJ2-1; D might be TRBD2 (6 bases). Germline V gene data show CDR1 as SQVTM and CDR2 as ANQGSEA. V lost 4 bases, J lost 10 bases, and 8 bases lay in between. The CDR3 spans 10 residues. The DNA for the CDR3 is TGCAGCGTTGCGGCGGGGGAGCAGTTCTTC. Residues: CSVAAGEQFF.

This chain connects TRBV11-2 to TRBJ2-3; 8 bases line up with TRBD2. The CDR3 extends over 19 amino acids. Germline values: CDR1 SGHAT, CDR2 FQNNGV. The junction had 19 bases not matched to a gene; V was cut back by 4 bases and J by 4 bases. CDR3: CASSSIIAGLANYADTQYF. Written as DNA, the CDR3 is TGTGCCAGCAGCTCCATTATCGCTGGACTAGCAAATTATGCAGATACGCAGTATTTT. The variable domain in full, completed from reference TRBV11-2 and TRBJ2-3, reads EAGVAQSPRYKIIEKRQSVAFWCNPISGHATLYWYQQILGQGPKLLIQFQNNGVVDDSQLPKDRFSAERLKGVDSTLKIQPAKLEDSAVYLCASSSIIAGLANYADTQYFGPGTRLTVL.

J is TRBJ1-5 and V is TRBV15, with 9 bases that match TRBD1. The V segment lost 2 bases and the J segment 5 bases; nucleotides outside the gene matches: 7. The CDR3 spans 16 residues. The germline V gene encodes CDR1 LNHNV and CDR2 YYDKDF (reference sequence). The chain's CDR3 is CATSRSGTGIYQPQHF. The CDR3 bases are TGTGCCACCAGCAGATCCGGGACAGGGATCTATCAGCCCCAGCATTTT.

This clone was recorded only once. This chain joins TRBV5-4 and TRBJ2-6; D is unclear. CDR1 and CDR2 from the germline V gene are SGHNT and YYREEE (reference sequence). Trimming cost V 2 bases and J 2 bases, with 11 bases left between them. This CDR3 contains 16 residues. The CDR3 spells CASSFSLSTGANVLTF. The CDR3 DNA reads as TGTGCCAGCAGCTTCTCCCTTTCCACTGGGGCCAACGTCCTGACTTTC.